This T cell receptor (beta chain) came from a study of blood T cell repertoires in COVID-19. Study-level background: Whether acute or convalescent, the COVID-19 samples came from the United States, Italy and Spain. From T cells, B-cell-depleted T cells, or PBMCs came the material, which was cDNA or gDNA.

The CDR3 has 15 residues. Trimming removed 5 bases from V and 3 bases from J; junction bases left unmatched: 4. Germline V gene lookup returns CDR1 SGHRS and CDR2 YFSETQ. In the original processing: The authors estimated nucleated cell counts from reference gene primer amplification. Clones were read by immunoSEQ multiplex PCR, and TCRdb kept only the in-frame ones, dropping some. That table furnishes V, J and clone size, whereas the DNA furnished D and trimming. The sample holds around 130,000 clones, approximately 86% seen once. This sequence was found in a human donor in a cohort sampled during active COVID-19. Sequenced: peripheral blood. This chain uses TRBV5-1 with TRBJ2-1; TRBD1 matches 11 bases. The CDR3 bases are TGCGCCAGCAGACCCGGGACAGGGGGCTACAATGAGCAGTTCTTC. Translation: CASRPGTGGYNEQFF.